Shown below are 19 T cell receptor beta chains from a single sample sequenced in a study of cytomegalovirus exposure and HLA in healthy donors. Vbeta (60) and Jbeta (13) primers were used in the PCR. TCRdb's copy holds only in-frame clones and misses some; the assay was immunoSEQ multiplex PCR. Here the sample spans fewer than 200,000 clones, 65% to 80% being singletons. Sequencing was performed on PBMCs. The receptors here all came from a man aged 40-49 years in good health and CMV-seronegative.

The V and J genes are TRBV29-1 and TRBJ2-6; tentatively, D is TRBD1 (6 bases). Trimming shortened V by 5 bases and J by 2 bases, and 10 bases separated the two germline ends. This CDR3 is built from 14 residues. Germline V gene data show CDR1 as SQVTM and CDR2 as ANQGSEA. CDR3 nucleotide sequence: TGCAGCGTTATGGCAGGGGCTGGGGCCAACGTCCTGACTTTC. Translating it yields CSVMAGAGANVLTF.

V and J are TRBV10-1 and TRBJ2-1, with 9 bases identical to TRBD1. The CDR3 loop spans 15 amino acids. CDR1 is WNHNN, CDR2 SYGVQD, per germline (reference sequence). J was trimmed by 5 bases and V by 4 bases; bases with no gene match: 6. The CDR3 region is CASSGGTGLNNEQFF. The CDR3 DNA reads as TGCGCCAGCAGTGGCGGGACAGGGCTGAACAATGAGCAGTTCTTC.

CDR3: CASSQDRVNTDTQYF. The DNA for the CDR3 is TGCGCCAGCAGCCAAGATCGGGTTAACACAGATACGCAGTATTTT. The rearrangement joins TRBV4-3 to TRBJ2-3; no clear D. Germline loops: CDR1 LGHNA, CDR2 YSLEER. This CDR3 has 15 amino acids. V was pared by 0 bases and J by 2 bases, with 9 bases between.

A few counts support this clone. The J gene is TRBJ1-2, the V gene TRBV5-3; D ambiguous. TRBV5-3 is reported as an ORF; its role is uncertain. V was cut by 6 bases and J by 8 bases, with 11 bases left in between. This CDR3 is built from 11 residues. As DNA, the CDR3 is TGTGCCAGAATCACGGGAATCGGCTACACCTTC. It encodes CARITGIGYTF.

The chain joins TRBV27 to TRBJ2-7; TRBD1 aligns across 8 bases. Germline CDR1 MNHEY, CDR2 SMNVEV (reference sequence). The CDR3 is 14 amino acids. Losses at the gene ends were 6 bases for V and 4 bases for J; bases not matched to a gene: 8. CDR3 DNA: TGTGCCAGCAGAGACAGGGGAGAAATATACGAGCAGTACTTC. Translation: CASRDRGEIYEQYF.

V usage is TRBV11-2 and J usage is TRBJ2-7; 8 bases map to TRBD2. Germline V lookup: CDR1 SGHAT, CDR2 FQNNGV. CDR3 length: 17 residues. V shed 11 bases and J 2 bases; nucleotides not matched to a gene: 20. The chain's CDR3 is CASRGLATPGRAYEQYF. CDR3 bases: TGTGCCTCCAGAGGACTAGCTACGCCCGGGAGGGCCTACGAGCAGTACTTC.

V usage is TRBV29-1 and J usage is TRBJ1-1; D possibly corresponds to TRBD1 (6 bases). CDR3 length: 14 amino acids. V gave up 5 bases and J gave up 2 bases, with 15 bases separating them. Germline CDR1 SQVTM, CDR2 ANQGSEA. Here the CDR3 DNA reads TGCAGCGTTTTAGACAGGACGGTAAACACTGAAGCTTTCTTT. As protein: CSVLDRTVNTEAFF.

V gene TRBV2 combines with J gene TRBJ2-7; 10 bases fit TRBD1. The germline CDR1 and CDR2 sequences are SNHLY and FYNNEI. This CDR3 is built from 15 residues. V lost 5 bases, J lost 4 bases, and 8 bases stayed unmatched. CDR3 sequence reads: CASSTEGDRGYEQYF. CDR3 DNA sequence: TGTGCCAGCAGTACAGAAGGGGACAGGGGTTACGAGCAGTACTTC.

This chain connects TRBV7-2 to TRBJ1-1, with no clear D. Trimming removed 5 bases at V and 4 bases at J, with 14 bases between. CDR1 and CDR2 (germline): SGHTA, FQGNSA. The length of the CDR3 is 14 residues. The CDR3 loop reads CASSPVVRATEAFF. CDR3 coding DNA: TGTGCCAGCAGCCCGGTGGTGAGAGCCACTGAAGCTTTCTTT.

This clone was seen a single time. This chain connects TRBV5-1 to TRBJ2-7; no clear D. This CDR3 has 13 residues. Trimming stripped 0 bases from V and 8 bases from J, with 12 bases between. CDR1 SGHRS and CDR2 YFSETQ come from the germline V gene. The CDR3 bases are TGCGCCAGCAGCTTGGAGAAATCAGGAAAGCAGTACTTC. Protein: CASSLEKSGKQYF.

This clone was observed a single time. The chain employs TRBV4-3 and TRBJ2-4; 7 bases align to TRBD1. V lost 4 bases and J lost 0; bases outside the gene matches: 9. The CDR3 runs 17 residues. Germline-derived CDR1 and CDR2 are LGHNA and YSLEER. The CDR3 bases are TGCGCCAGCAGCCCCCGGGACACAGGGGAAGCCAAAAACATTCAGTACTTC. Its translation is CASSPRDTGEAKNIQYF.

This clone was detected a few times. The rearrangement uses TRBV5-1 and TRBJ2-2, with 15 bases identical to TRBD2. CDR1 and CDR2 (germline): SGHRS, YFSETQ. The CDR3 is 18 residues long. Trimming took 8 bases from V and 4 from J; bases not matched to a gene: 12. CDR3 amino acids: CARLVRGLAGGVTGELFF. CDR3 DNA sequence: TGCGCCAGGCTGGTCCGGGGACTAGCGGGGGGTGTCACCGGGGAGCTGTTTTTT.

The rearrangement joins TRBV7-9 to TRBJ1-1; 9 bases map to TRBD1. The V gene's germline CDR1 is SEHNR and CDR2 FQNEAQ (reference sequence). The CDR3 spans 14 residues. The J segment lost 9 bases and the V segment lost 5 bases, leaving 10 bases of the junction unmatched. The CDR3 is CASSPEGTGFKAFF. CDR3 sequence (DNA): TGTGCCAGCAGCCCAGAAGGGACAGGGTTTAAAGCTTTCTTT.

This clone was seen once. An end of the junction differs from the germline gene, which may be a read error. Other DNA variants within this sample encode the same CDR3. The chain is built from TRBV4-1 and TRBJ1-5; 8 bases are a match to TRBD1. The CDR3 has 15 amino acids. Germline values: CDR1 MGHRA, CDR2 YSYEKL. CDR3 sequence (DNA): TGCGCCAGCAGCCAAGATTGGACAGGGCGGCAGCCCCAACATTTT. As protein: CASSQDWTGRQPQHF.

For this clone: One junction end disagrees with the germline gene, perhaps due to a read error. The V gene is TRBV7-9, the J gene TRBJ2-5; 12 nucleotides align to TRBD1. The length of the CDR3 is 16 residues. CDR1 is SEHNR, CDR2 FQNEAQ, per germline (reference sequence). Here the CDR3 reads CSSSLGGQGARETQYF. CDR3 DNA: TGTTCCAGCAGCTTAGGGGGACAGGGGGCACGGGAGACCCAGTACTTC.

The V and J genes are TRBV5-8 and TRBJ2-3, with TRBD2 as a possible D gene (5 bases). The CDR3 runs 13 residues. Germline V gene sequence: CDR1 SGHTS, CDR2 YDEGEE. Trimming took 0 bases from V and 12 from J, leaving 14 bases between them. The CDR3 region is CASSLGVWRSQYF. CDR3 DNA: TGTGCCAGCAGCTTGGGGGTGTGGAGGTCCCAGTATTTT.

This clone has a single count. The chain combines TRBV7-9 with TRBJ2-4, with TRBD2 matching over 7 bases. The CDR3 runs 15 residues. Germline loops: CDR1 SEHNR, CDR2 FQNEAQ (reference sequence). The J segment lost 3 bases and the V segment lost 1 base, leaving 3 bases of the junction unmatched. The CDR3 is CASSLDAGVKNIQYF. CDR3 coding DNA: TGTGCCAGCAGCTTAGATGCGGGGGTCAAAAACATTCAGTACTTC.

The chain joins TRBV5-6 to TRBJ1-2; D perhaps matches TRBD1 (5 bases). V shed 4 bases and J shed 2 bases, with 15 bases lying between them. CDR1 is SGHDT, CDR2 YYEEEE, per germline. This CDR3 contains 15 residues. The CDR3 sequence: CASSPSSRGNYGYTF. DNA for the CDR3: TGTGCCAGCAGCCCCAGTTCAAGGGGAAACTATGGCTACACCTTC.

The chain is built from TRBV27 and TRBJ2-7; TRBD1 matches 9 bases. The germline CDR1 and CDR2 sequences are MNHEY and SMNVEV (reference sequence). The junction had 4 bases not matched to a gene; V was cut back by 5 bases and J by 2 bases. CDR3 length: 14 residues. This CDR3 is CASSGTGTTYEQYF. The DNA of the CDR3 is TGTGCCAGCAGTGGGACAGGGACTACCTACGAGCAGTACTTC.